A single count supports the clone carrying this T cell receptor (beta chain). Authors' processing steps: Quantification of nucleated cells was approximated via reference gene primer amplification. Data came from immunoSEQ multiplex PCR; TCRdb stores just in-frame clones and leaves some out. The V and J calls and clone size were taken over from that table, and D and trimming were inferred from the DNA. The data hold approximately 75,000 clones, with approximately 82% observed a single time. The CDR3 contains 14 residues. Trimming took 6 bases from V and 7 from J; bases not matched to a gene: 9. Germline-derived CDR1 and CDR2 are MNHEY and SVGAGI. The data were obtained in a study of blood T cell repertoires in COVID-19.

What was sequenced was peripheral blood. The receptor was derived from a woman at least 80 years old with acute or convalescent COVID-19. The chain links TRBV6-5 to TRBJ2-7; 10 bases are shared with TRBD1. CDR3 protein: CASRSRDRGYEQYF. CDR3 DNA sequence: TGTGCCAGCAGGTCCCGGGACAGGGGTTATGAGCAGTACTTC.